Described below is a single T cell receptor beta chain sequence and its context. Its antigen is not known. This table comes from immunoSEQ multiplex PCR, and its TCRdb copy is limited to in-frame clones, with some not included. The sample includes roughly 70,000 clones, approximately 92% of them seen just once. These data come from a study of T cell responses to AZD1222 COVID-19 vaccine. Study conclusions and caveats: Vaccine-associated CD4 TCRs spanned spike, dominant at 160-218 and 743-854. Baseline seropositivity occurred in only 5 or 6 AZD1222 recipients.

Germline V gene lookup returns CDR1 KGHDR and CDR2 SFDVKD. This CDR3 is 14 amino acids long. Trimming removed 2 bases at V and 0 bases at J, with 6 bases between. Pooling of second doses given at about 4 or about 12 weeks was done. The chain has TRBV24-1 and TRBJ1-1; D is uncertain. The clonotype originates from an adult who received the AZD1222 COVID-19 vaccine. This material consisted of peripheral blood, taken 28 days after the second AZD1222 dose. CDR3 nucleotide sequence: TGTGCCACCAGTGATTCGGGGATGAACACTGAAGCTTTCTTT. Amino acids: CATSDSGMNTEAFF.